The following is a T cell receptor (beta chain) sequence with its context. Its specificity is not known. Unmatched junction bases numbered 4, after V lost 5 bases and J lost 4 bases. Germline V gene data show CDR1 as ENHRY and CDR2 as SYGVKD. The CDR3 totals 15 residues. This record comes from a study of cytomegalovirus exposure and HLA in healthy donors. As for the study in general: Of some 400 genotyped donors, more than 65% grouped in the Caucasian-associated ancestry cluster.

The PCR was carried out with 60 Vbeta primers and 13 Jbeta primers. This table comes from immunoSEQ multiplex PCR, and its TCRdb copy is limited to in-frame clones, with some not included. The data hold 100,000 to 150,000 clones, with 80% to 90% observed a single time. Whole-study findings and limits: Previous analysis showed most TCR beta V segments were productive about 87% or about 30% of the time. Researchers reported in a later analysis that common viral pathogens appeared linked to several top clusters.

The source of this sequence is a woman aged 30 to 39 in good health and CMV-seronegative. The rearrangement links TRBV10-3 to TRBJ2-7, with 14 bases that match TRBD2. The sample taken for sequencing was PBMCs. CDR3 in DNA: TGTGCCATCAGTTTCGGGACTAGCGGGAGTTACGAGCAGTACTTC. This sequence encodes CAISFGTSGSYEQYF.